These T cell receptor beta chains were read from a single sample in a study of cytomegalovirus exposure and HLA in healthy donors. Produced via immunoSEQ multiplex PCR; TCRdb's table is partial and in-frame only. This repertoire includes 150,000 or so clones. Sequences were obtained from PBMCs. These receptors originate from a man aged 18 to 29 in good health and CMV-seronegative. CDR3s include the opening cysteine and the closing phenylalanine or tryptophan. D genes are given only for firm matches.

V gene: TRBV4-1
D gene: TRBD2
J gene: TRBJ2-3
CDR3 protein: CASSQTSGSGGGGTDTQYF
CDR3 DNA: TGCGCCAGCAGCCAGACCTCAGGGAGTGGGGGAGGGGGCACAGATACGCAGTATTTT

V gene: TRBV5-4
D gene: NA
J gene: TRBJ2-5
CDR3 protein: CASSLGQEPAETQYF
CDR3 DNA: TGTGCCAGCAGCTTGGGACAGGAGCCCGCGGAGACCCAGTACTTC

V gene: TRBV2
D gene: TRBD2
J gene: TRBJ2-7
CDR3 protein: CASSQSGTSSYEQYF
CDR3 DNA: TGTGCCAGCAGTCAATCCGGGACTAGCTCCTACGAGCAGTACTTC

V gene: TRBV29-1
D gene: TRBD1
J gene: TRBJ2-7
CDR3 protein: CSVASGQGPYYEQYF
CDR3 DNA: TGCAGCGTAGCGTCGGGACAGGGGCCTTACTACGAGCAGTACTTC

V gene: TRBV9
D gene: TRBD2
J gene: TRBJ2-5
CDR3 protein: CASSALVRGGAETQYF
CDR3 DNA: TGTGCCAGCAGCGCCCTGGTACGCGGGGGGGCGGAGACCCAGTACTTC

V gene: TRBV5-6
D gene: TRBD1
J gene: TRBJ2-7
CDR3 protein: CASASQGGSYEQYF
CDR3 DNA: TGTGCCAGCGCCTCACAGGGGGGCTCCTACGAGCAGTACTTC

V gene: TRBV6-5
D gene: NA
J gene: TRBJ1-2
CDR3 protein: CASSYGTAENYGYTF
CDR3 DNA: TGTGCCAGCAGTTACGGTACAGCCGAGAACTATGGCTACACCTTC

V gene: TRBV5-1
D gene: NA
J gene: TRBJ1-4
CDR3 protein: CASSVQEGSNEKLFF
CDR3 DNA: TGCGCCAGCAGCGTACAGGAGGGGTCTAATGAAAAACTGTTTTTT

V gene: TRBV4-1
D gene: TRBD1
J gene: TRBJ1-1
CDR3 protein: CASSRQGVISEAFF
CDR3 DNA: TGCGCCAGCAGCCGACAGGGGGTGATTAGTGAAGCTTTCTTT

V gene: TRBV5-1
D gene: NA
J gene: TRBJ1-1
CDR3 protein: CASSPVGGVTEAFF
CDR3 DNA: TGCGCCAGCAGTCCCGTCGGGGGGGTCACTGAAGCTTTCTTT

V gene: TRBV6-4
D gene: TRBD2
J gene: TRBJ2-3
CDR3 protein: CASSRTSGGTDTQYF
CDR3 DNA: TGTGCCAGCAGTCGGACTAGCGGGGGCACAGATACGCAGTATTTT

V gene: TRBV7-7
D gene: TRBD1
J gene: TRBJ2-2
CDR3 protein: CASSPIWDREIGELFF
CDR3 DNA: TGTGCTAGCAGCCCCATCTGGGACAGGGAAATCGGGGAGCTGTTTTTT

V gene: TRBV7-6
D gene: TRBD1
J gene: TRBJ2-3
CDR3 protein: CASSRGQGRSGLDTQYF
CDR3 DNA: TGTGCCAGCAGCCGAGGACAGGGGCGGAGTGGATTAGATACGCAGTATTTT

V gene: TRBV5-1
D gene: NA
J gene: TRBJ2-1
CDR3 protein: CASPVFVNEQFF
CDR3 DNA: TGCGCCAGCCCCGTTTTCGTCAATGAGCAGTTCTTC

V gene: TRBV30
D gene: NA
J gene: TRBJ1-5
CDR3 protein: CAWGDTQNQPQHF
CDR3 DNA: TGTGCCTGGGGGGACACGCAAAATCAGCCCCAGCATTTT

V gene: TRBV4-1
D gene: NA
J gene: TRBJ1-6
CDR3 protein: CASSYFGQHNSPLHF
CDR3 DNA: TGCGCCAGCAGCTATTTTGGACAGCATAATTCACCCCTCCACTTT

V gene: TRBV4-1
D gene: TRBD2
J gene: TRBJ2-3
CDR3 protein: CASSQPSGSADTQYF
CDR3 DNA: TGCGCCAGCAGCCAACCTAGCGGGTCCGCAGATACGCAGTATTTT

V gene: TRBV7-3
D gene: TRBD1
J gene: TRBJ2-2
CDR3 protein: CASSGNKGAGTGELFF
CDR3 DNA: TGTGCCAGCAGCGGGAATAAGGGGGCTGGCACCGGGGAGCTGTTTTTT

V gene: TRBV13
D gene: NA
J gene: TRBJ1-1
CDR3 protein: CASSLGAGSTEAFF
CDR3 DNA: TGTGCCAGCAGCTTAGGTGCAGGAAGCACTGAAGCTTTCTTT

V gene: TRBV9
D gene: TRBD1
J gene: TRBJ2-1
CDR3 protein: CASSPSLGTAYNEQFF
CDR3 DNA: TGTGCCAGCAGCCCTTCACTAGGGACAGCCTACAATGAGCAGTTCTTC

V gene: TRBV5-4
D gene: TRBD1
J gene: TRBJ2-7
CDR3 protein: CASSLDRGRFEQYF
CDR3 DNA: TGTGCCAGCAGCTTGGACAGGGGGCGTTTCGAGCAGTACTTC

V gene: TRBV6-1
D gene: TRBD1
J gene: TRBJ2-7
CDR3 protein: CASSEDRPYEQYF
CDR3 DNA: TGTGCCAGCAGTGAGGACAGGCCCTACGAGCAGTACTTC

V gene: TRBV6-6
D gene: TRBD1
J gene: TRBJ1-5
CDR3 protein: CASSPSAGGFQPQHF
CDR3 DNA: TGTGCCAGCAGCCCCTCGGCAGGGGGCTTCCAGCCCCAGCATTTT

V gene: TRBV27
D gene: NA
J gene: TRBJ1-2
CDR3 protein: CASSLKAARTADNYGYTF
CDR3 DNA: TGTGCCAGCAGTTTAAAAGCGGCTCGGACAGCAGATAACTATGGCTACACCTTC

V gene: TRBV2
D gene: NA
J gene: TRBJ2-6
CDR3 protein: CASSGEASGANVLTF
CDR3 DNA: TGTGCCAGCAGTGGAGAAGCCTCTGGGGCCAACGTCCTGACTTTC

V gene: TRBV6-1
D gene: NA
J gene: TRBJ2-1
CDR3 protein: CASSEYLRASYNEQFF
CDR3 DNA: TGTGCCAGCAGTGAATACCTCAGGGCCTCCTACAATGAGCAGTTCTTC

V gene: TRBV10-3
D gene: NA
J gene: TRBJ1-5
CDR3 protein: CAIARDNPDQPQHF
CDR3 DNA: TGTGCCATCGCCAGGGACAACCCGGATCAGCCCCAGCATTTT

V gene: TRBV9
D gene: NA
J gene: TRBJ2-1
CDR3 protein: CASSGRRGADEQFF
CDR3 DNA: TGTGCCAGCAGCGGACGCAGGGGTGCGGATGAGCAGTTCTTC